The source of this T cell receptor beta chain is a study of circulating and synovial CD4+ cells in juvenile arthritis. V lost 2 bases and J lost 10, with 15 bases in between. This CDR3 contains 15 residues. Germline values: CDR1 MNHEY, CDR2 SVGAGI. The data were produced by immunoSEQ multiplex PCR, yet TCRdb's version contains in-frame clones alone and is incomplete. The table has 15,000 to 20,000 clones, about 93% seen once. The chain combines TRBV6-5 with TRBJ1-6; D uncertain. The TCR sequence derives from a human donor with juvenile idiopathic arthritis. Sequences were obtained from CD4+ T cells from blood. The CDR3 DNA sequence: TGTGCCAGCAGTTACATTCCGGGGAAAGGATCACCCCTCCACTTT. Translated: CASSYIPGKGSPLHF.